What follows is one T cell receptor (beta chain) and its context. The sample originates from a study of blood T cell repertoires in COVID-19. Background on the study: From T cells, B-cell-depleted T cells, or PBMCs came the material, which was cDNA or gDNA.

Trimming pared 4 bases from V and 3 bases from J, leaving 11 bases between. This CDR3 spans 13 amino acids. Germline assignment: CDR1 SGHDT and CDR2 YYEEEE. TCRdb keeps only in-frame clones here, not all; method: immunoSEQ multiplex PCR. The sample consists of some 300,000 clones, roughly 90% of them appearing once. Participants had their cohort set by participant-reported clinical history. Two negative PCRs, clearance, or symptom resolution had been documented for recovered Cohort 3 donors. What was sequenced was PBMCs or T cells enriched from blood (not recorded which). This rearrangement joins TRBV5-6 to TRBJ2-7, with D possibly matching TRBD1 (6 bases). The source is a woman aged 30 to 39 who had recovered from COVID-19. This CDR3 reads CASSRGQLYEQYF. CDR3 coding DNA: TGTGCCAGCAGCCGCGGACAGCTCTACGAGCAGTACTTC.